The T cell receptor (beta chain) described here comes from a study of blood T cells in healthy people across ages (dated by TCRdb to the mid-2010s). Notes on the research overall: In model experiments, roughly one uniquely barcoded TCR beta cDNA molecule per two T cells was captured by template switching. Using deep sequencing normalized with unique cDNA molecular identifiers, the study measured how TCR beta repertoire diversity changes with age. Four age groups were formed from the donors: young (average around 15 years), middle-aged (approximately 40), aged (around 62) and long-lived (about 75). To avoid experimental bias, donors of different ages were distributed randomly across sequencing lanes. Using the same blood draw, the study looked at two additional independent replicas of 1 million unique cDNA reads for two donors, one aged 18 to 29 and the other aged 80 or older.

The roughly 39 donors, aged 6 to 90 years, were systemically healthy Caucasian individuals from Russia. About 9.8 milliliters of peripheral blood were drawn from each donor into EDTA-treated Vacutainer tubes. PBMCs were isolated by Ficoll-Paque density-gradient centrifugation, with at least 7 million obtained per sample. Total RNA was extracted from PBMCs with Trizol reagent, with at least 5 micrograms obtained per sample. The percentages of naive CD45RAhigh/CD27high T cells were determined by flow cytometry on a PBMC aliquot from every donor. Preparation of the library involved 5' RACE. Data came from an Illumina HiSeq 2500. A second roughly 7 to 11 cycle PCR used a sample-barcoded 5' primer and a J-beta primer mix. A unique molecular identifier was introduced onto each TCR beta cDNA molecule by a template-switch 5' adaptor carrying 12 random nucleotides. Each sample yielded at least 2.5 million CDR3-containing paired-end reads. All of the RNA was converted into first-strand cDNA using the Mint cDNA synthesis kit, with a TRBC-specific oligonucleotide serving as the primer. All cDNA was treated with uracil-DNA glycosylase and then went through a first 18-cycle PCR with the universal primers M1SS and BC2_uni_R. Turning to the authors' computational methods: For normalization, 1 million high-quality reads were randomly selected from each sample, with every read carrying a distinct molecular identifier. Reads sharing molecular identifiers were discarded rather than binned into consensus sequences. MiTCR, with a Q25 quality threshold and the strictest error-elimination algorithm, was used for CDR3 identification, clonotype clustering and error correction. A nonparametric unseen species model using Euler transformation provided a lower-bound estimate of total TCR beta diversity. TCRdb reprocessed the public reads (quality trimming at Q25 with fastp, clone calling with MiXCR) and kept in-frame beta chains. Identical CDR3 protein sequences are pooled into one entry, listed with their most common genes and DNA. TCRdb, not the original authors, processed these V and J calls. In this sample the table shows hundreds of thousands of distinct CDR3 sequences, about 45% of which occur a single time. Of the sample, less than 20% falls within the top ten clones.

Trimming removed 5 bases from V and 2 bases from J, leaving 14 bases between the germline ends. CDR1 DFQATT and CDR2 SNEGSKA are derived from the germline V gene (reference sequence). The CDR3 goes from the cysteine to the phenylalanine over 14 residues. Only CDR3 DNA remains: 42 bases, in frame from the first base. This clonotype showed up just a few times. Its antigen remains unidentified. The input lacks base qualities; no much larger clone sits a single base away. Study-wide findings and limitations: Because the CMV infection status of the donors was unknown, age-related changes in expanded clonotypes may potentially have been confounded. Compared with the aged group, the long-lived group had more naive CD4+ T cells, fewer expanded clones and increased TCR diversity, a pattern suggesting age selection. A strong correlation was found between observed TCR beta diversity and the percentage of naive T cells measured by flow cytometry. Estimates of total diversity based on one million sequenced T cells were considered lower bounds and underestimates. As age increased, observed TCR beta diversity per million T cells dropped in a roughly linear way, and a significant reduction was already evident by age 40. Because profiling used bulk unsorted PBMCs, naive and antigen-experienced compartments could not be compared conclusively.

Material: blood. The sequence links TRBV20-1 to TRBJ2-3; matching of 5 bases hints at TRBD2 as the D gene. The receptor was isolated from a man older than 75 in good health. The nucleotides read TGCAGTGCTCAAACTAGTATTTACACAGATACGCAGTATTTT. Its coded protein is CSAQTSIYTDTQYF.